This T cell receptor beta chain was captured in a study of T cells in Graves' hyperthyroidism and ophthalmopathy. About the study: The initial diagnosis was the point when peripheral blood was collected, ahead of any treatment.

Whole-study results and caveats: Ophthalmopathy got predicted by the model a median roughly 6.4 months before its onset. In the blood, most expanded thyroid clonotypes above 0.001 appeared as well.

On this clonotype: Its target is not known.

There are 12 residues in the CDR3. V trimming: 6 bases; J trimming: 8 bases; junction bases outside the gene matches: 0. Germline-derived CDR1 and CDR2 are SNHLY and FYNNEI. TCR beta CDR3 regions were amplified from RNA transcripts. HTBI primers were the set used in a first-round RT-PCR of the TCR CDR3. TCRdb reprocessed the multiplex PCR reads via MiXCR and lists one record per CDR3 protein. The sample holds about 96,000 distinct CDR3 sequences, over 50% seen once. The PBMCs had their origin in around 10 ml of fresh peripheral blood. The gene calls are TRBV2 and TRBJ1-4; 10 bases are a match to TRBD1. The sequencing sample was made of blood. The receptor was isolated from a middle-aged woman with Graves' hyperthyroidism. The CDR3 loop reads CASRDRGEKLFF. CDR3 bases: TGTGCCAGCAGGGACAGGGGGGAAAAACTGTTTTTT.